The 22 T cell receptor beta chains listed next were all sequenced from one sample in a study of CD8 T cells in ankylosing spondylitis. No antigen is known for these receptors. Study-wide points: Characteristic of ankylosing spondylitis blood, it appeared, was a TCR beta motif comprising about 8 highly homologous variants.

TCRdb re-called the 5' RACE reads with MiXCR, one entry per CDR3 protein. The sample records about 800,000 distinct CDR3 sequences, approximately 12% being singletons. Sequencing used blood, either unsorted or a sorted T cell fraction (not recorded which). The receptors derive from a male donor with ankylosing spondylitis.

J is TRBJ2-5 and V is TRBV4-2; possibly TRBD2 for D (5 bases). The CDR3 is made up of 14 amino acids. Germline loops: CDR1 LGHNA, CDR2 YNFKEQ. Trimming removed 4 bases at V and 1 base at J, with 10 bases between. CDR3 in amino acids: CASSPPGSQETQYF. As DNA, the CDR3 is TGTGCCAGCAGCCCCCCGGGATCCCAAGAGACCCAGTACTTC.

This clonotype was detected ten times or more. The chain has TRBV29-1 and TRBJ2-4, with D perhaps matching TRBD1 (5 bases). This CDR3 is built from 13 residues. V was clipped by 3 bases and J by 2 bases, with 8 bases between them. Per the germline V gene, CDR1 is SQVTM and CDR2 is ANQGSEA. The CDR3 DNA reads TGCAGCGTTGAGGGGCTATCCAAAAACATTCAGTACTTC. Amino acids: CSVEGLSKNIQYF.

This clonotype was counted ten times or more. This chain uses TRBV20-1 with TRBJ2-7; maybe TRBD1 (6 bases). V was cut by 6 bases and J by 6 bases, with 12 bases left in between. The CDR3 spans 11 residues. The V gene's germline CDR1 is DFQATT and CDR2 SNEGSKA (reference sequence). DNA of the CDR3: TGCAGTGCCTACAGGGTGGGCGAGCAGTACTTC. Its translation is CSAYRVGEQYF.

The rearrangement uses TRBV7-8 and TRBJ2-1; weak D call: TRBD2 (5 bases). With 1 base removed from V and 2 bases from J, the gap between germline ends came to 12 bases. CDR1 and CDR2 (germline): SGHVS, FQNEAQ. The CDR3 loop spans 16 amino acids. CDR3 loop: CASSLESRGAYNEQFF. The CDR3 nucleotides are TGTGCCAGCAGCTTAGAGTCCCGGGGAGCCTACAATGAGCAGTTCTTC.

Regarding this clonotype: Germline and junction disagree at one end, which may indicate a read error. The CDR3 reads CASSPKSGLVSHEQYF. For the CDR3, the DNA is TGTGCCAGCTCACCAAAATCGGGATTAGTCTCCCACGAGCAGTACTTC. The chain links TRBV18 to TRBJ2-7; tentative D call: TRBD2 (5 bases). The germline V gene encodes CDR1 KGHSH and CDR2 LQKENI. The CDR3 runs to 16 residues.

This clonotype was counted many times. This chain connects TRBV7-2 to TRBJ1-1; 11 nucleotides align to TRBD1. Germline CDR1 is SGHTA and CDR2 is FQGNSA. This CDR3 region has 15 residues. V shed 4 bases and J 7 bases; nucleotides not matched to a gene: 8. CDR3 sequence reads: CASSSDRGRENEAFF. The CDR3 DNA reads TGTGCCAGCAGCTCGGACAGGGGGCGCGAGAATGAAGCTTTCTTT.

The rearrangement uses TRBV6-1 and TRBJ1-2; 9 bases match TRBD1. CDR1 and CDR2 from the germline V gene are MNHNS and SASEGT. The ends lost 4 bases at V and 8 bases at J; junction bases unmatched: 11. CDR3 length equals 15 residues. This chain's CDR3 is CASSVTGGVLSGYTF. The CDR3 nucleotides read TGTGCCAGCAGTGTAACAGGGGGCGTTTTATCGGGCTACACCTTC.

The chain joins TRBV5-1 to TRBJ2-7, with 10 bases aligning to TRBD2. V lost 4 bases to trimming and J lost 0 bases; unmatched junction nucleotides: 7. CDR1 and CDR2 from the germline V gene are SGHRS and YFSETQ. The CDR3 loop spans 16 amino acids. CDR3 region: CASSSRTSGVSYEQYF. CDR3 nucleotides: TGCGCCAGCAGCAGCCGGACTAGCGGAGTCTCCTACGAGCAGTACTTC.

The chain uses TRBV20-1 and TRBJ2-1; 12 bases fit TRBD2. V shed 4 bases and J 7 bases; nucleotides not matched to a gene: 17. The CDR3 consists of 18 residues. Germline V gene lookup returns CDR1 DFQATT and CDR2 SNEGSKA (reference sequence). CDR3: CSATPSGLAGGQVNEQFF. The CDR3 DNA follows: TGCAGTGCTACCCCTTCTGGGCTAGCGGGGGGGCAGGTGAATGAGCAGTTCTTC.

The chain couples TRBV6-2 or TRBV6-3 to TRBJ2-1; TRBD2 agrees at 9 bases. Germline CDR1 is MNHEY and CDR2 is SVGEGT. The CDR3 runs to 14 residues. The J segment lost 9 bases and the V segment lost 6 bases, leaving 9 bases of the junction unmatched. For the CDR3, the DNA is TGTGCCAGCAGACTAGCGGGCTCTAATAGTGAGCAGTTCTTC. Translating gives CASRLAGSNSEQFF.

The chain recombines TRBV5-5 with TRBJ2-2; TRBD1 is a possible D gene (5 bases). V lost 4 bases to trimming and J lost 1 base, with 14 bases between them. This CDR3 is built from 16 residues. The germline gives CDR1 SGHKS, CDR2 YYEKEE (reference sequence). This CDR3 is CASSPPYTGNTGELFF. The CDR3, as DNA: TGTGCCAGCAGCCCGCCGTATACAGGGAACACCGGGGAGCTGTTTTTT.

The sample holds a few counts of this clonotype. J is TRBJ2-1 and V is TRBV7-9; 7 bases match TRBD2. V was clipped by 7 bases and J by 8 bases; unmatched bases: 14. This CDR3 has 15 residues. Looked up from germline, CDR1 is SEHNR and CDR2 is FQNEAQ (reference sequence). CDR3 coding DNA: TGTGCCAGCAACCGGTTCCCATGGACTAGACATGAGCAGTTCTTC. This codes for CASNRFPWTRHEQFF.

V usage is TRBV20-1 and J usage is TRBJ2-2; TRBD1 is a possible D gene (6 bases). V lost 2 bases, J lost 0 bases, and 13 bases lay in between. The CDR3 is 16 amino acids. CDR1 and CDR2 from the germline V gene are DFQATT and SNEGSKA (reference sequence). The chain's CDR3 is CSARRGTAANTGELFF. For the CDR3, the DNA is TGCAGTGCTAGAAGGGGGACGGCCGCGAACACCGGGGAGCTGTTTTTT.

The rearrangement links TRBV5-6 to TRBJ2-7; D ambiguous. Germline CDR1 reads SGHDT; CDR2 reads YYEEEE. CDR3 length: 15 amino acids. The V end was cut by 0 bases, the J end by 4 bases, with 14 bases between. The CDR3 is CASSLGGNLYYEQYF. In nucleotides, the CDR3 is TGTGCCAGCAGCTTGGGGGGAAACCTGTATTACGAGCAGTACTTC.

The CDR3 nucleotides are TGTGCCAGCAGTGGACTAGCGGGAGTTTCATACAATGAGCAGTTCTTC. Amino acids: CASSGLAGVSYNEQFF. The chain has TRBV28 and TRBJ2-1; 13 bases line up with TRBD2. The germline CDR1 and CDR2 sequences are MDHEN and SYDVKM. V was clipped by 5 bases and J by 4 bases; unmatched bases: 5. This CDR3 is built from 16 residues.

The chain uses TRBV5-1 and TRBJ2-5; no clear D. V was pared by 4 bases and J by 1 base, with 17 bases between. The germline gives CDR1 SGHRS, CDR2 YFSETQ. This CDR3 has 16 residues. The CDR3 DNA sequence: TGCGCCAGCAGCCGAATATCTTGGGTCCTCCAAGAGACCCAGTACTTC. Translated: CASSRISWVLQETQYF.

This clonotype turned up a few times. The V and J genes are TRBV27 and TRBJ2-5, with 9 bases identical to TRBD1. J gave up 2 bases and V 5 bases, and 9 bases lay outside the gene matches. The germline CDR1 and CDR2 sequences are MNHEY and SMNVEV (reference sequence). The CDR3 has 16 residues. CDR3 bases: TGTGCCAGCAGTCGCCGACGGGACAGGGTACAAGAGACCCAGTACTTC. Translated: CASSRRRDRVQETQYF.

This clonotype was detected many times. V and J are TRBV20-1 and TRBJ2-4; 9 nucleotides line up with TRBD1. The CDR3 is 18 amino acids. Germline trimming cut 3 bases from V and 8 bases from J; bases unmatched to any gene: 20. Germline CDR1 DFQATT, CDR2 SNEGSKA (reference sequence). The CDR3 sequence: CSARIWGQGPIRGDIQYF. CDR3 DNA: TGCAGTGCTAGGATCTGGGGACAGGGCCCCATCAGGGGGGACATTCAGTACTTC.

This clonotype has a handful of counts. This chain uses TRBV15 with TRBJ2-2; 8 bases line up with TRBD2. Germline V CDR1 and CDR2: LNHNV, YYDKDF (reference sequence). The CDR3 totals 16 residues. J gave up 3 bases and V 1 base, and 4 bases lay outside the gene matches. The CDR3 DNA follows: TGTGCCACCAGCAGAGGACTAGCGCTGTACACCGGGGAGCTGTTTTTT. This gives the protein CATSRGLALYTGELFF.

This clonotype was detected only once. V is TRBV7-2 and J is TRBJ2-7; D perhaps matches TRBD2 (6 bases). CDR1 SGHTA and CDR2 FQGNSA come from the germline V gene. Between the trimmed V and J ends, which lost 4 bases and 3 bases, there was a span of 16 bases. The CDR3 length is 15 residues. CDR3 DNA: TGTGCCAGCAGCTGGCCAGGGCGGGGAATCTACGAGCAGTACTTC. Its translation: CASSWPGRGIYEQYF.

This clonotype has a handful of counts. The chain carries TRBV20-1 and TRBJ2-2; the D is unclear. V lost 2 bases and J lost 5, with 12 bases in between. CDR1 is DFQATT, CDR2 SNEGSKA, per germline (reference sequence). This CDR3 spans 14 amino acids. The CDR3 nucleotides are TGCAGTGCTAGAAGGGTGCTGGAGACCGGGGAGCTGTTTTTT. It translates to CSARRVLETGELFF.

J is TRBJ2-1 and V is TRBV6-1; D might be TRBD2 (6 bases). The CDR3 has 15 residues. Trimming stripped 5 bases from V and 9 bases from J, with 20 bases between. Germline V lookup: CDR1 MNHNS, CDR2 SASEGT. The CDR3 region is CASSPRSGRLGEQFF. The CDR3 DNA reads TGTGCCAGCAGTCCTCGCTCAGGGAGGCTGGGTGAGCAGTTCTTC.